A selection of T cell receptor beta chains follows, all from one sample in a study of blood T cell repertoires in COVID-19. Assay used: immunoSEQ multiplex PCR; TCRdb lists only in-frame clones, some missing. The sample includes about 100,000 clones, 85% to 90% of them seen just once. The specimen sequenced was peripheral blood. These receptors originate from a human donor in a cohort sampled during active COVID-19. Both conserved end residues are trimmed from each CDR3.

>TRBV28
ASTPGQGSYNEQF
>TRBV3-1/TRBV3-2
ASSQSSGYNEQF
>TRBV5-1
ASSFYRASNTGELF
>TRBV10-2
ASGLGPYEQF
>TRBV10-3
AINPTGRGTEAF
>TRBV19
ASSTRPGLREQY
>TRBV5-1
ASRGRGSTGELF
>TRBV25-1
ASSGQDTDTQY
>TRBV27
ASSSKGLISSSYEQY
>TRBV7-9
ASSLVSISNYGYT
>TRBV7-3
ASSPTTGGGYT
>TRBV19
ASSITGTSGRATEQF
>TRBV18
ASSPQGTDYGYT
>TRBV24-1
ATSDLDFTDTQY
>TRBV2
ASGPPVGGDTEAF
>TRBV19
ASSNIRILSNQPQH
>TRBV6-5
ASRGQGVNTEAF
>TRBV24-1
ATRGSPTGELF
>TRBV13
ASSLEQIEPLH